A selection of T cell receptor beta chains follows, all from one sample in a study of blood T cells in healthy people across ages. MiXCR, run by TCRdb on the 5' RACE reads, gives a single entry per CDR3 protein. This sample has more than 450,000 distinct CDR3 sequences, with around 27% found just once. Another study also made use of these data, one on T cells of mothers and their children.

Source material: blood. The source is a boy younger than 10 in good health. The CDR3 runs from the conserved cysteine through the conserved F or W. A D gene is named only where the DNA matches it firmly. Rows give clone size only sometimes, using once, few, many, or a class for an expanded clone.

d_gene	v_gene	j_gene	abundance	CDR3nt	CDR3aa
TRBD2	TRBV13	TRBJ2-5	NA	TGTGCCAGCAGCCCCCGGACTAGCGGGGGGGCAGACCAAGAGACCCAGTACTTC	CASSPRTSGGADQETQYF
TRBD1	TRBV10-3	TRBJ2-3	NA	TGTGCCCTTGGACAGGGGTCGGATACGCAGTATTTT	CALGQGSDTQYF
NA	TRBV10-3	TRBJ1-1	NA	TGTGCCATCAGTGAGTCCGGACGGACGAACACTGAAGCTTTCTTT	CAISESGRTNTEAFF
NA	TRBV29-1	TRBJ2-7	NA	TGCAGCGGCTTAGTCGATACCGAGCAGTACTTC	CSGLVDTEQYF
TRBD2	TRBV7-8	TRBJ2-1	NA	TGTGCCAGCAGCATACCGGGACTAGCGGGGGGAAGCTCCTACAATGAGCAGTTCTTC	CASSIPGLAGGSSYNEQFF
TRBD2	TRBV6-6	TRBJ2-1	NA	TGTGCCAGCAGCGGGACTAGCGGTTTCTACAATGAGCAGTTCTTC	CASSGTSGFYNEQFF
NA	TRBV12-3/TRBV12-4	TRBJ2-3	few	TGTGCCAGCAGCCTACCTGGCCGGCCAGATACGCAGTATTTT	CASSLPGRPDTQYF
NA	TRBV12-3/TRBV12-4	TRBJ1-6	few	TGTGCCAGCAGTTTATTGGGGAATAATTCACCCCTCCACTTT	CASSLLGNNSPLHF
NA	TRBV6-1	TRBJ2-3	NA	TGTGCCAGCAGGGCTGATAGGGCGGGGGCGGCAGATACGCAGTATTTT	CASRADRAGAADTQYF
NA	TRBV10-2	TRBJ2-7	few	TGCGCCAGCAGAGGAGACCCCTACGAGCAGTACTTC	CASRGDPYEQYF
NA	TRBV6-4	TRBJ2-7	NA	TGTGCCAGCAGTGACGACGTCAGGGGAGAGGACTACGAGCAGTACTTC	CASSDDVRGEDYEQYF
TRBD1	TRBV10-3	TRBJ1-2	NA	TGTGCCATCAGCGCCGGGACAGGACCTAACTATGGCTACACCTTC	CAISAGTGPNYGYTF
NA	TRBV14	TRBJ1-4	once	TGTGCCAGCAGCCATGGGGTTTCCCCCAATGAAAAACTGTTTTTT	CASSHGVSPNEKLFF
NA	TRBV12-3/TRBV12-4	TRBJ1-4	NA	TGTGCCAGCAGCCTGGGACGGGAGAATGAAAAACTGTTTTTT	CASSLGRENEKLFF
TRBD2	TRBV7-2	TRBJ2-5	few	TGTGCCAGCAGCTTAAGAGGACTAGCGGGGCAAGAGACCCAGTACTTC	CASSLRGLAGQETQYF
TRBD2	TRBV20-1	TRBJ2-7	NA	TGCAGTGCTAGAGGCTCCAGCGGGGGCGGCGAGACCCAATACTTC	CSARGSSGGGETQYF
TRBD1	TRBV7-9	TRBJ2-3	NA	TGTGCCAGCAGCTCTTCGACAGGGGGCATCACAGATACGCAGTATTTT	CASSSSTGGITDTQYF
TRBD2	TRBV29-1	TRBJ2-7	few	TGCAGCGTGACGGGACTAGCGGGATCCAGCTCCTACGAGCAGTACTTC	CSVTGLAGSSSYEQYF
NA	TRBV12-3/TRBV12-4	TRBJ2-1	NA	TGTGCCAGCAGTTTATATTTCCCCCTGAGCTCCTACAATGAGCAGTTCTTC	CASSLYFPLSSYNEQFF
NA	TRBV2	TRBJ2-5	NA	TGTGCCAGCAATCCCCCGGACTACCTCCGCTTC	CASNPPDYLRF
NA	TRBV6-5	TRBJ2-5	NA	TGTGCCAGCAGTTACCCCACCTTCGGTGGAGGGGGCCAACAAGAGACCCAGTACTTC	CASSYPTFGGGGQQETQYF
NA	TRBV29-1	TRBJ2-7	NA	TGCAGCGTTGAGGGGGCCAAGGCCTACGAGCAGTACTTC	CSVEGAKAYEQYF
NA	TRBV4-1	TRBJ2-4	many	TGCGCCAGCAGCCAAGGGCGAGGGATATCGTCCAAAAACATTCAGTACTTC	CASSQGRGISSKNIQYF
NA	TRBV20-1	TRBJ1-1	few	TGCAGTGCTAGGACAGCGACCATAAACACTGAAGCTTTCTTT	CSARTATINTEAFF
NA	TRBV18	TRBJ2-5	NA	TGTGCCAGCTCACCTATCACAGGGACTCAAGAGACCCAGTACTTC	CASSPITGTQETQYF
NA	TRBV6-2/TRBV6-3	TRBJ2-5	NA	TGTGCCAGCGGACCAGCGGCAGAGACCCGGTACTTC	CASGPAAETRYF
TRBD2	TRBV10-3	TRBJ2-4	NA	TGTGCCATCAGTGAGTTGGCTAGCGGCGTAAACATTCAGTACTTC	CAISELASGVNIQYF
NA	TRBV3-1	TRBJ2-6	few	TGTGCCAGCAGCCAAGCCCGACGGATCTCTGGGGCCAACGTCCTGACTTTC	CASSQARRISGANVLTF
TRBD1	TRBV10-2	TRBJ2-7	few	TGCGCCAGCAATCCCCGGGACAGGGCACGCGAGCAGTACTTC	CASNPRDRAREQYF
TRBD2	TRBV12-5	TRBJ2-7	many	TGTGCTAGTTGCCGGGGACTAACCTACGAGCAGTACTTC	CASCRGLTYEQYF
TRBD1	TRBV7-2	TRBJ1-2	NA	TGTGCCAGCAGCTTAGGGACAGGGTCCGCTGGCTACACCTTC	CASSLGTGSAGYTF
TRBD1	TRBV9	TRBJ1-4	NA	TGTGCCAGCAGCGTAGAATCGACAGGGGGTGAAAAACTGTTTTTT	CASSVESTGGEKLFF
TRBD1	TRBV29-1	TRBJ2-3	NA	TGCAGCGTTGCGAGACAGGGGGGAGATACGCAGTATTTT	CSVARQGGDTQYF
TRBD2	TRBV11-2	TRBJ2-7	NA	TGTGCCAGCAGCTTAGCCTCGGGACTAGCTATCTCCTACGAGCAGTACTTC	CASSLASGLAISYEQYF
TRBD1	TRBV6-2/TRBV6-3	TRBJ2-2	NA	TGTGCCAGCAGATCTGGACAGGAGAACACCGGGGAGCTGTTTTTT	CASRSGQENTGELFF
NA	TRBV5-1	TRBJ2-7	few	TGCGCCAGCAGCTTGGGGGCTTTTACGTCCTACGAGCAGTACTTC	CASSLGAFTSYEQYF
NA	TRBV28	TRBJ1-6	many	TGTGCCAGCAGTGTGACAGCAGATAATTCACCCCTCCACTTT	CASSVTADNSPLHF
NA	TRBV3-1	TRBJ2-5	few	TGTGCCAGCAGCCATGAGGACCAAGAGACCCAGTACTTC	CASSHEDQETQYF
NA	TRBV5-1	TRBJ1-1	few	TGCGCCAGCAGCTACCGGGACAAAGCTTTCTTT	CASSYRDKAFF
TRBD2	TRBV28	TRBJ2-5	few	TGTGCCAGCAGTTTATCGGGACTAGCGGGAGGCCGGGAGACCCAGTACTTC	CASSLSGLAGGRETQYF
TRBD2	TRBV7-2	TRBJ2-3	NA	TGTGCCAGCAGCGGGGGGTCTGGACTAGCGGGAGGAGATACGCAGTATTTT	CASSGGSGLAGGDTQYF
TRBD1	TRBV20-1	TRBJ2-3	NA	TGCAGTGCTCAGACAGGGCGCCAAAGCACAGATACGCAGTATTTT	CSAQTGRQSTDTQYF
NA	TRBV20-1	TRBJ2-1	NA	TGCAGTGCTAGTTCAAATGGGGGGAAGATCGGTGTGGGTGAGCAGCTCTTC	CSASSNGGKIGVGEQLF
NA	TRBV4-1	TRBJ1-2	NA	TGCGCCAGCAGCCAATCTCGACCTGACTATGGCTACACCTTC	CASSQSRPDYGYTF
NA	TRBV4-1	TRBJ1-4	few	TGCGCCAGCAGCCAAGATTACCCACAAAGTACAACTAATGAAAAACTGTTTTTT	CASSQDYPQSTTNEKLFF
TRBD2	TRBV28	TRBJ2-7	NA	TGTGCCAGCAGTCCCGGGACTAGACCCTTAGGAGGAGAGCAGTACTTC	CASSPGTRPLGGEQYF
TRBD2	TRBV5-4	TRBJ2-3	NA	TGTGCCAGCAGCTTGGCGCTAGCGGGAGTATCTGATACGCAGTATTTT	CASSLALAGVSDTQYF
NA	TRBV15	TRBJ2-4	NA	TGTGCCTCCAGCAGAGCCCTTGGAGATTTCCTAGCCAAAAACATTCAGTACTTC	CASSRALGDFLAKNIQYF
TRBD2	TRBV20-1	TRBJ2-7	few	TGCAGTGCTCGACTAGCGGGGATCTACGAGCAGTACTTC	CSARLAGIYEQYF
NA	TRBV28	TRBJ2-4	NA	TGTGCCAGCAGTTTTGTCAGGACCAGGGACATTCAGCACTTC	CASSFVRTRDIQHF
TRBD2	TRBV13	TRBJ2-7	once	TGTGCCAGCAGCTTAGAGGAAGGGACTAGCGGGAGTTCCGAGCAGTACTTC	CASSLEEGTSGSSEQYF
TRBD1	TRBV2	TRBJ2-3	NA	TGTGCCAGCAGTGTAGGACAGGGCGGGACAGATACGCAGTATTTT	CASSVGQGGTDTQYF
NA	TRBV25-1	TRBJ2-1	NA	TGTGCCACCAAAGAGACAGGTTCAGGACGCAATGAGCAGTTCTTC	CATKETGSGRNEQFF
NA	TRBV2	TRBJ2-5	once	TGTGCCAGCAGGGGCTTCCGGGTAGAGACCCAGTACTTC	CASRGFRVETQYF
NA	TRBV25-1	TRBJ2-1	NA	TGTGCCAGCAGAGACCCCAGGGACCCCTACAATGAGCAGTTCTTC	CASRDPRDPYNEQFF